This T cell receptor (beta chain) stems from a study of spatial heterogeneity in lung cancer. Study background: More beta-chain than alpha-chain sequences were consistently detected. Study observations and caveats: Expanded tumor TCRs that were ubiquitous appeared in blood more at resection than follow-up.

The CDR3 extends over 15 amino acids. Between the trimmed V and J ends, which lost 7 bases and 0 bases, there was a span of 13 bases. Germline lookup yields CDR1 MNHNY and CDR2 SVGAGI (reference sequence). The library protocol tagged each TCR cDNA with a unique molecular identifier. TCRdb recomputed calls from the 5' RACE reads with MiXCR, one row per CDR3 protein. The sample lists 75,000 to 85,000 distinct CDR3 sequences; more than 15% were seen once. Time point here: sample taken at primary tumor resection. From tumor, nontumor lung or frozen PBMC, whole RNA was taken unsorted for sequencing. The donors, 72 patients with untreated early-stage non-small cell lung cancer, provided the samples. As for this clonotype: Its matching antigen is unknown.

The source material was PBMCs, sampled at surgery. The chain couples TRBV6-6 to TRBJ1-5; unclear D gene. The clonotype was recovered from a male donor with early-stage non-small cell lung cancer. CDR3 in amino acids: CASTYEQISNQPQHF. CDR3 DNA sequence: TGTGCCAGCACCTACGAGCAGATTAGCAATCAGCCCCAGCATTTT.